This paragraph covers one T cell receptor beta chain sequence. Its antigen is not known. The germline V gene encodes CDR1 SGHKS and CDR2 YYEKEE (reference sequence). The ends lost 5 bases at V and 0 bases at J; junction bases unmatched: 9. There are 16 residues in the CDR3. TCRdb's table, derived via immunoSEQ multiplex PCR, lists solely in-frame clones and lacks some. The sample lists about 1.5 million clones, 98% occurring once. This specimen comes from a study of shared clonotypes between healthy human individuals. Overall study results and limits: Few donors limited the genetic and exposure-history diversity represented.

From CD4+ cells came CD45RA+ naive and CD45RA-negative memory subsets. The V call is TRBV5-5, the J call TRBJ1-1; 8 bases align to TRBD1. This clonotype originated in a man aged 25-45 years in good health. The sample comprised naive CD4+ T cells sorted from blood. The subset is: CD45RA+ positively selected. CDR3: CASRPTGGFMNTEAFF. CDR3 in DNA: TGTGCCAGCAGGCCCACAGGGGGGTTCATGAACACTGAAGCTTTCTTT.